This T cell receptor beta chain was documented in a study of blood T cell repertoires in COVID-19 (dated by TCRdb to about 2020). Study-wide context: Samples from collaborators originated in the United States, Italy and Spain and spanned both the acute and convalescent phases of COVID-19. Samples came from the ongoing ImmuneRACE study (first 160 participants) plus 1,254 subjects from 6 global collaborators. The repertoires were made available in a free public database intended to serve as a resource for research on the immune response to SARS-CoV-2. Deeply sampled blood TCRbeta repertoires from subjects exposed to, actively infected with, or recovered from COVID-19 were included in the dataset. The material from the prospective study consisted of cDNA or gDNA derived from T cells, B-cell-depleted T cells, or PBMCs. The sample metadata nearly always contained a de-identified subject ID, COVID-19 status, age in years and sex. Where available, HLA class I and class II types were taken from metadata supplied by the sample provider and were not determined by assay-based typing. General findings and caveats noted by the study authors: The quantity of clinical and demographic metadata differed by source and by participant and was supplied without curation.

Comments on this clone: Its recognized antigen is unknown. No qualities accompany the bases; no much larger clone lies one base away.

From cysteine to phenylalanine, the CDR3 is 13 amino acids long. The entry retains the CDR3 DNA only, 39 bases that are in frame from base 1. V was cut back by 7 bases and J by 3 bases, leaving a gap of 10 bases between them. CDR1 SNHLY and CDR2 FYNNEI were looked up in the germline V gene. TCRbeta CDR3 regions were amplified from genomic DNA by means of the immunoSEQ Assay, a bias-controlled multiplex PCR. As for the authors' bioinformatics: Nucleated cell counts per sample were estimated from amplification of reference gene primers within the assay. Sequence reads were collapsed and filtered to measure the absolute abundance of every unique TCRbeta CDR3 rearrangement. For each sample, productive Simpson clonality was calculated as the square root of Simpson's diversity index across productive rearrangements. TCRdb obtained this table from immuneACCESS and retained in-frame rearrangements with V and J assigned. These tables miss some clones; where compared with another copy, unresolved V genes account for less than half of the shortfall, and the remainder is unexplained. V, J and clone size are taken as reported in that table, and D and trimming were inferred from the DNA itself. The sample contains roughly 150,000 clones, approximately 87% of them found a single time. The ten biggest clones cover about 40% of the sample.

The collaborating institutions used their own protocols to collect whole blood in K2EDTA tubes. For TCRbeta analysis, collaborator samples were shipped as frozen whole blood, as isolated PBMCs, or as DNA extracted from either sample type. Recombination joined TRBV2 with TRBJ1-5; the D gene lacks a confident call. The sample was peripheral blood. The clonotype originates from a human donor in a cohort sampled during active COVID-19. CDR3 sequence: CASIRRVNQPQHF. The DNA sequence is TGTGCCAGCATTCGGAGGGTCAATCAGCCCCAGCATTTT. Here the CDR3 is joined to the reference TRBV2 and TRBJ1-5 genes, and the full variable domain is: EPEVTQTPSHQVTQMGQEVILRCVPISNHLYFYWYRQILGQKVEFLVSFYNNEISEKSEIFDDQFSVERPDGSNFTLKIRSTKLEDSAMYFCASIRRVNQPQHFGDGTRLSIL.